Each of the 31 T cell receptor beta chains below was sequenced from the same sample in a study of shared clonotypes between healthy human individuals. Libraries were prepared by immunoSEQ multiplex PCR; TCRdb keeps only in-frame clonotypes and omits some of them. The sample yields around 1.5 million clones, nearly 99% seen once. The sample consisted of naive CD4+ T cells sorted from blood. The sample's subset: CD45RA+ positively selected. Receptor source: a man younger than 45 in good health.

This chain links TRBV27 with TRBJ2-1; 7 positions match TRBD2. This CDR3 is 16 amino acids long. From germline, CDR1 is MNHEY and CDR2 SMNVEV (reference sequence). V lost 1 base to trimming and J lost 7 bases; unmatched junction nucleotides: 10. In nucleotides, the CDR3 is TGTGCCAGCAGTTTATTCGGGAGGCCCATGGGGAATGAGCAGTTCTTC. It translates to CASSLFGRPMGNEQFF.

This clone is a singleton in its sample. The V call is TRBV2, the J call TRBJ1-5; D possibly corresponds to TRBD1 (5 bases). Trimming cost V 3 bases and J 8 bases, with 17 bases left between them. Germline V gene sequence: CDR1 SNHLY, CDR2 FYNNEI. The CDR3 has 15 residues. CDR3 sequence reads: CASSDGTTNLKPQHF. CDR3 sequence (DNA): TGTGCCAGCAGTGACGGGACTACGAATCTCAAGCCCCAGCATTTT.

The rearrangement links TRBV2 to TRBJ2-1; D might be TRBD2 (6 bases). Trimming removed 7 bases from V and 10 bases from J, with 17 bases in between. This CDR3 contains 13 residues. Germline V gene data show CDR1 as SNHLY and CDR2 as FYNNEI. DNA of the CDR3: TGTGCCAGCATAGAACGCGTTAGCGGAGAGCAGTTCTTC. Translation: CASIERVSGEQFF.

This clone has just one count. V usage is TRBV28 and J usage is TRBJ1-5; D is possibly TRBD1 (5 bases). The germline V and J ends were trimmed by 6 bases and 11 bases, with 17 bases remaining between them. The CDR3 consists of 13 residues. The germline gives CDR1 MDHEN, CDR2 SYDVKM. The CDR3 sequence: CASSITGPVTQHF. The CDR3 bases are TGTGCCAGCAGCATAACAGGCCCAGTGACCCAGCATTTT. Drawing the rest from reference TRBV28 and TRBJ1-5, the complete variable domain is DVKVTQSSRYLVKRTGEKVFLECVQDMDHENMFWYRQDPGLGLRLIYFSYDVKMKEKGDIPEGYSVSREKKERFSLILESASTNQTSMYLCASSITGPVTQHFGDGTRLSIL.

The chain has TRBV13 and TRBJ2-7; D is uncertain. The CDR3 is 14 amino acids. In germline, CDR1 is PRHDT, CDR2 FYEKMQ (reference sequence). V shed 1 base and J shed 3 bases, with 10 bases lying between them. CDR3: CASSLEGDLYEQYF. CDR3 nucleotides: TGTGCCAGCAGCTTAGAAGGAGACCTCTACGAGCAGTACTTC.

The chain recombines TRBV5-4 with TRBJ2-3, with 11 bases aligning to TRBD2. J lost 2 bases, V lost 5 bases, and 7 bases had no gene match. Germline V CDR1 and CDR2: SGHNT, YYREEE (reference sequence). The CDR3 sequence is 16 residues long. CDR3 amino acids: CASSLASGRSTDTQYF. CDR3 coding DNA: TGTGCCAGCAGTCTGGCTAGCGGGAGGTCCACAGATACGCAGTATTTT.

On this clone: The same CDR3 also results from other DNA sequences found in this sample. This sequence joins TRBV5-1 and TRBJ2-7; weak D call: TRBD1 (6 bases). V dropped 3 bases and J dropped 4 bases, with 8 bases sitting between them. The germline V gene has CDR1 SGHRS and CDR2 YFSETQ. CDR3 length: 12 amino acids. The DNA of the CDR3 is TGCGCCAGCAGCTCGCAGGGGTACGAGCAGTACTTC. The encoded protein is CASSSQGYEQYF.

Of note for this clone: This sample also contains other DNA sequences that code for the same CDR3. This chain links TRBV10-3 with TRBJ2-1; a weak D match, TRBD2 (5 bases). Germline-derived CDR1 and CDR2 are ENHRY and SYGVKD. Trimming stripped 2 bases from V and 7 bases from J, with 6 bases between. The CDR3 is 12 residues long. In nucleotides, the CDR3 is TGTGCCATCAGTGAGACTAGTAATGAGCAGTTCTTC. Translated, it gives CAISETSNEQFF.

About this clone: The identical CDR3 is also encoded by other nucleotide sequences in the sample. The rearrangement joins TRBV5-1 to TRBJ1-1, with 7 bases identical to TRBD1. The CDR3 consists of 15 residues. The germline V gene encodes CDR1 SGHRS and CDR2 YFSETQ. V trimming: 4 bases; J trimming: 0 bases; junction bases outside the gene matches: 6. The CDR3, as DNA: TGCGCCAGCAGCCGGACCGGGACAGTGAACACTGAAGCTTTCTTT. This encodes CASSRTGTVNTEAFF.

This chain uses TRBV10-1 with TRBJ2-2; D tentatively reads TRBD1 or TRBD2 (5 bases each). Germline CDR1 is WNHNN and CDR2 is SYGVQD (reference sequence). CDR3 length: 16 amino acids. V was shortened by 3 bases and J by 6 bases, with 17 bases between the two germline ends. For the CDR3, the DNA is TGCGCCAGCAGTGATAGTGTTACCGGGACCGCCGGGGAGCTGTTTTTT. It encodes CASSDSVTGTAGELFF.

The chain links TRBV2 to TRBJ1-3, with a tentative D call TRBD1 (5 bases). Germline V gene data show CDR1 as SNHLY and CDR2 as FYNNEI. CDR3 length equals 15 residues. V lost 3 bases, J lost 3 bases, and 12 bases lay in between. CDR3 residues: CASSEQGAGGNTIYF. The CDR3 DNA reads as TGTGCCAGCAGTGAGCAGGGCGCGGGTGGAAACACCATATATTTT.

This clone was counted a single time. The chain recombines TRBV11-2 with TRBJ1-1; no firm D call. Germline V gives CDR1 SGHAT, CDR2 FQNNGV. The CDR3 covers 15 residues. V was pared by 0 bases and J by 3 bases, with 11 bases between. This CDR3 reads CASSLDGRVYTEAFF. The CDR3 DNA reads as TGTGCCAGCAGCTTAGATGGACGGGTTTACACTGAAGCTTTCTTT.

The count of this clone is one. CDR3 nucleotide sequence: TGTGCCAGCAGCGCGGGGGTCCGGGACAGCTCATTTTGGAACACTGAAGCTTTCTTT. It specifies CASSAGVRDSSFWNTEAFF. The chain recombines TRBV5-6 with TRBJ1-1; 7 bases match TRBD1. Germline V gene lookup returns CDR1 SGHDT and CDR2 YYEEEE. CDR3 length: 19 amino acids. J was trimmed by 1 base and V by 4 bases; bases with no gene match: 19.

Points on this clone: The sample contains more than one DNA sequence encoding this CDR3. This chain joins TRBV7-3 and TRBJ2-2; D is unresolved. Between the trimmed V and J ends, which lost 0 bases and 3 bases, there was a span of 5 bases. Germline CDR1 is SGHTA and CDR2 is FQGTGA. The CDR3 totals 14 residues. The CDR3 region has the DNA TGTGCCAGCAGCTTAACGGGTTACACCGGGGAGCTGTTTTTT. Protein: CASSLTGYTGELFF.

The chain uses TRBV6-5 and TRBJ2-7; D not resolved. The CDR3 consists of 13 residues. Deletions cut 3 bases from V and 5 bases from J, with 11 bases between. The germline CDR1 and CDR2 sequences are MNHEY and SVGAGI. The chain's CDR3 is CASSYLPTNEQYF. The CDR3 DNA reads as TGTGCCAGCAGTTATCTCCCGACAAACGAGCAGTACTTC.

The CDR3 spells CASSLVAGMNTGELFF. CDR3 DNA: TGTGCCAGCAGCTTGGTAGCGGGTATGAACACCGGGGAGCTGTTTTTT. The chain combines TRBV5-6 with TRBJ2-2; 7 bases map to TRBD2. Germline V lookup: CDR1 SGHDT, CDR2 YYEEEE. J was trimmed by 1 base and V by 0 bases; bases with no gene match: 3. CDR3 length: 16 amino acids.

The CDR3 DNA reads TGTGCCACCAGCAGAGATCAGGGGAGTCAGCCCCAGCATTTT. This encodes CATSRDQGSQPQHF. This sequence joins TRBV15 and TRBJ1-5, with a possible D match to TRBD1 (6 bases). V gave up 0 bases and J gave up 6 bases, with 9 bases separating them. Germline V gene sequence: CDR1 LNHNV, CDR2 YYDKDF (reference sequence). The CDR3 covers 14 residues. The full variable domain, its missing parts supplied by reference TRBV15 and TRBJ1-5, is DAMVIQNPRYQVTQFGKPVTLSCSQTLNHNVMYWYQQKSSQAPKLLFHYYDKDFNNEADTPDNFQSRRPNTSFCFLDIRSPGLGDTAMYLCATSRDQGSQPQHFGDGTRLSIL.

About this clone itself: Other DNA sequences in this specimen translate into the identical CDR3. The chain links TRBV28 to TRBJ2-7; D is ambiguous. CDR1 MDHEN and CDR2 SYDVKM come from the germline V gene. This CDR3 comprises 12 residues. V gave up 6 bases and J gave up 7 bases, with 13 bases separating them. In DNA, the CDR3 is TGTGCCAGCAGCCTCTTATCAGGAGAGCAGTACTTC. It yields the protein CASSLLSGEQYF.

The chain uses TRBV10-3 and TRBJ1-3; D not resolved. Trimming left V 0 bases short and J 0 bases short, with 21 bases between. CDR3 size: 20 residues. Germline CDR1 reads ENHRY; CDR2 reads SYGVKD. The CDR3, as DNA: TGTGCCATCAGTGAGTCCCCCGGGAAGGCAGGCCTCTTCTCTGGAAACACCATATATTTT. Translating it yields CAISESPGKAGLFSGNTIYF.

The chain couples TRBV7-9 to TRBJ2-6; D perhaps matches TRBD1 (6 bases). V lost 5 bases and J 0 bases, leaving 17 bases between the germline ends. CDR1 is SEHNR and CDR2 is FQNEAQ in the germline V gene (reference sequence). CDR3 length equals 18 residues. The CDR3 sequence is CASSEKTDSFSGANVLTF. The CDR3 bases are TGTGCCAGCAGCGAAAAGACGGACAGTTTCTCTGGGGCCAACGTCCTGACTTTC.

The CDR3 DNA is TGCGCCAGCAGCTTCGGGGTTATTGGGAACACTGAAGCTTTCTTT. It is translated as CASSFGVIGNTEAFF. The chain couples TRBV5-1 to TRBJ1-1; the D is unclear. The CDR3 covers 15 residues. V lost 2 bases, J lost 1 base, and 12 bases lay in between. Germline V gene sequence: CDR1 SGHRS, CDR2 YFSETQ. The full variable domain, rest sourced from reference TRBV5-1 and TRBJ1-1, is KAGVTQTPRYLIKTRGQQVTLSCSPISGHRSVSWYQQTPGQGLQFLFEYFSETQRNKGNFPGRFSGRQFSNSRSEMNVSTLELGDSALYLCASSFGVIGNTEAFFGQGTRLTVV.

The chain joins TRBV9 to TRBJ1-1; 7 bases align to TRBD1. The germline V gene has CDR1 SGDLS and CDR2 YYNGEE. The CDR3 totals 14 residues. The ends lost 4 bases at V and 5 bases at J; junction bases unmatched: 8. CDR3 amino acids: CASSPLTTGTEAFF. The CDR3 DNA sequence: TGTGCCAGCAGCCCCCTAACGACAGGGACTGAAGCTTTCTTT.

This chain uses TRBV5-1 with TRBJ2-5; 8 nucleotides match TRBD1. Germline V gives CDR1 SGHRS, CDR2 YFSETQ. The CDR3 covers 16 residues. The ends lost 4 bases at V and 2 bases at J; junction bases unmatched: 10. CDR3 loop: CASSRDPGTGQETQYF. For the CDR3, the DNA is TGCGCCAGCAGCCGCGATCCCGGGACAGGTCAAGAGACCCAGTACTTC.

The chain joins TRBV18 to TRBJ1-4; D gene unclear. The germline V gene has CDR1 KGHSH and CDR2 LQKENI. Trimming shortened V by 3 bases and J by 0 bases, and 14 bases separated the two germline ends. This CDR3 comprises 17 residues. The CDR3 spells CASSPGIAGATNEKLFF. The CDR3 nucleotides read TGTGCCAGCTCACCCGGAATAGCCGGGGCAACTAATGAAAAACTGTTTTTT.

This chain joins TRBV6-1 and TRBJ2-5; TRBD2 might be the D (6 bases). The CDR3 runs to 14 residues. Germline CDR1 reads MNHNS; CDR2 reads SASEGT. The V end lost 0 bases, the J end lost 2 bases, and 7 bases lay between the germline ends. CDR3 bases: TGTGCCAGCAGTGAAGCGGGAGGTCAAGAGACCCAGTACTTC. This sequence encodes CASSEAGGQETQYF.

This clone appeared many times. The rearrangement links TRBV9 to TRBJ2-5; TRBD2 agrees at 9 bases. The CDR3 loop spans 15 amino acids. J was trimmed by 5 bases and V by 1 base; bases with no gene match: 6. Germline lookup yields CDR1 SGDLS and CDR2 YYNGEE. The CDR3 spells CASSVRAGGKETQYF. CDR3 DNA: TGTGCCAGCAGCGTAAGAGCGGGAGGAAAGGAGACCCAGTACTTC.

The chain uses TRBV9 and TRBJ2-5, with 7 positions matching TRBD2. The ends lost 2 bases at V and 4 bases at J; junction bases unmatched: 8. The CDR3 consists of 15 residues. The V gene's germline CDR1 is SGDLS and CDR2 YYNGEE. CDR3 sequence: CASSVQRDRGETQYF. CDR3 bases: TGTGCCAGCAGCGTCCAGCGGGATCGGGGAGAGACCCAGTACTTC. Full variable domain (remainder filled in from reference TRBV9 and TRBJ2-5): DSGVTQTPKHLITATGQRVTLRCSPRSGDLSVYWYQQSLDQGLQFLIQYYNGEERAKGNILERFSAQQFPDLHSELNLSSLELGDSALYFCASSVQRDRGETQYFGPGTRLLVL.

On this clone: Other DNA variants within this sample encode the same CDR3. The chain joins TRBV5-1 to TRBJ2-2; TRBD2 matches at 11 bases. There are 17 residues in the CDR3. V lost 4 bases and J lost 7; bases outside the gene matches: 12. The germline V gene encodes CDR1 SGHRS and CDR2 YFSETQ. CDR3 coding DNA: TGCGCCAGCAGCCCTCCCCTAGCGGGAGGCCCCAGCGGGGAGCTGTTTTTT. This codes for CASSPPLAGGPSGELFF. Variable domain in full (rest from reference TRBV5-1 and TRBJ2-2): KAGVTQTPRYLIKTRGQQVTLSCSPISGHRSVSWYQQTPGQGLQFLFEYFSETQRNKGNFPGRFSGRQFSNSRSEMNVSTLELGDSALYLCASSPPLAGGPSGELFFGEGSRLTVL.

The gene calls are TRBV7-8 and TRBJ2-6, with 9 nucleotides matching TRBD2. Germline V CDR1 and CDR2: SGHVS, FQNEAQ. Trimming took 5 bases from V and 0 from J; bases not matched to a gene: 8. The CDR3 totals 18 residues. CDR3 in amino acids: CASSPTLAGFSGANVLTF. Here the CDR3 DNA reads TGTGCCAGCAGCCCCACCCTAGCGGGGTTCTCTGGGGCCAACGTCCTGACTTTC.

The V gene is TRBV7-2, the J gene TRBJ2-4; 14 bases agree with TRBD2. Trimming took 1 base from V and 1 from J; bases not matched to a gene: 6. Germline CDR1 SGHTA, CDR2 FQGNSA. The CDR3 has 19 amino acids. The chain's CDR3 is CASSLVGTSGSGAKNIQYF. The CDR3 DNA reads TGTGCCAGCAGCTTAGTAGGGACTAGCGGGAGCGGGGCCAAAAACATTCAGTACTTC.

The chain uses TRBV6-1 and TRBJ2-1; 8 positions match TRBD2. CDR3 length equals 14 residues. V lost 7 bases to trimming and J lost 8 bases; unmatched junction nucleotides: 10. Germline V lookup: CDR1 MNHNS, CDR2 SASEGT. The CDR3 protein is CASIRGGRLDEQFF. CDR3 bases: TGTGCCAGCATCCGGGGCGGGAGGTTGGATGAGCAGTTCTTC.